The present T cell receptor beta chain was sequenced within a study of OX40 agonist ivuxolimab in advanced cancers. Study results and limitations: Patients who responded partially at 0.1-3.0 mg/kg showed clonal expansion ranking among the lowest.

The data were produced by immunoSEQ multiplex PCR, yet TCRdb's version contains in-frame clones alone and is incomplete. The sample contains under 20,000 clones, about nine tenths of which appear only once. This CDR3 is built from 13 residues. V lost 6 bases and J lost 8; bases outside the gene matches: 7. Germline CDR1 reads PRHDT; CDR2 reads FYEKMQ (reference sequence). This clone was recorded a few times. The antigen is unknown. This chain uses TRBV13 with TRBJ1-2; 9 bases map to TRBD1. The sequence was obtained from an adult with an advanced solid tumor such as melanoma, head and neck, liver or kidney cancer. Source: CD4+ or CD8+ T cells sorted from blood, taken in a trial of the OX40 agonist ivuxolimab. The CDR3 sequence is CASRGDREGGYTF. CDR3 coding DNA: TGTGCCAGCAGGGGGGACAGGGAAGGCGGCTACACCTTC.